This T cell receptor (beta chain) emerged from a study of T cells in narcolepsy. The CDR3 has 16 residues. The V gene end was trimmed by 0 bases and the J gene end by 6 bases; junction bases not matched to a gene: 6. CDR1 is LGHNA, CDR2 YNFKEQ, per germline. The method was immunoSEQ multiplex PCR; TCRdb's version includes in-frame clones alone and lacks a portion of them. The repertoire consists of 20,000 to 25,000 clones, with about 85% occurring once and the leading ten covering under 1.5%. Sequencing was performed on CD45RA- memory CD4+ T cells from PBMCs. V gene TRBV4-2 combines with J gene TRBJ2-1; 9 bases agree with TRBD2. This sequence was found in a human donor with narcolepsy. The CDR3 DNA is TGTGCCAGCAGCCAAGATTGGCTAGCGGGGTCCAATGAGCAGTTCTTC. Protein: CASSQDWLAGSNEQFF.